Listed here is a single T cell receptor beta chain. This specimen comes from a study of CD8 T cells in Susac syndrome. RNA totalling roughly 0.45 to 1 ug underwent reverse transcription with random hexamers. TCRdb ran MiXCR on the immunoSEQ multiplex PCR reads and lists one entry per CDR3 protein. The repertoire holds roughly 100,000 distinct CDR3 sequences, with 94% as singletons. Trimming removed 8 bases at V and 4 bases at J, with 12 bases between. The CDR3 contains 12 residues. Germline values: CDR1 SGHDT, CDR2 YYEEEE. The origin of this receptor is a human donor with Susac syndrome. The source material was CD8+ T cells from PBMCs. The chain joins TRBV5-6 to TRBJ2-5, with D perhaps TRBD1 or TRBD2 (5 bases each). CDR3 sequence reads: CASGTAGETQYF. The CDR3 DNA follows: TGTGCCAGTGGGACGGCAGGAGAGACCCAGTACTTC.